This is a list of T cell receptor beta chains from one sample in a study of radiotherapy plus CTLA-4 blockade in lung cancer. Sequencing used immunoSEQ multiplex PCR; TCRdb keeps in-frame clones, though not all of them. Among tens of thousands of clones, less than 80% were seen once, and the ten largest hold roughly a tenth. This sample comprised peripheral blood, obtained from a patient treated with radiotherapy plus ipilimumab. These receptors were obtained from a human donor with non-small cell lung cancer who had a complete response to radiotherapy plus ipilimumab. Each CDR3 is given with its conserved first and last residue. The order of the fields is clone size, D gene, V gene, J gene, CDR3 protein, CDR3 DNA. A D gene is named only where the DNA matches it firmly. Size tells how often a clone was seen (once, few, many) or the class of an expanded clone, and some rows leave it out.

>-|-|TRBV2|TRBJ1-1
CASRGSGFVTEAFF
TGTGCCAGCAGAGGCTCTGGGTTTGTCACTGAAGCTTTCTTT
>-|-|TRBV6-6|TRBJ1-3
CATRFGGSRSGNTIYF
TGTGCCACCCGGTTCGGGGGCAGCAGGTCAGGCAACACCATATATTTT
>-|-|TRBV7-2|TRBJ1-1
CASSLWGDRFNTEAFF
TGTGCCAGCAGCCTATGGGGTGACAGGTTCAACACTGAAGCTTTCTTT
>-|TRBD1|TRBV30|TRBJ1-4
CAWGEGGGTDFEKLFF
TGTGCCTGGGGTGAGGGGGGAGGGACAGACTTTGAAAAACTGTTTTTT
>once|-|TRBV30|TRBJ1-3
CAWPPSGVTGNTIYF
TGTGCCTGGCCTCCATCAGGGGTAACTGGAAACACCATATATTTT
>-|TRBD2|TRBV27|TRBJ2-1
CASSKTSASVNNEQFF
TGTGCCAGCAGTAAGACTAGCGCCTCGGTAAACAATGAGCAGTTCTTC
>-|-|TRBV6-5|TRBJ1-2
CASSYSNQGIHGYTF
TGTGCCAGCAGTTACTCGAATCAGGGAATCCATGGCTACACCTTC
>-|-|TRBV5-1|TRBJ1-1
CASSLWEKKTEAFF
TGCGCCAGCAGCTTGTGGGAAAAAAAAACTGAAGCTTTCTTT
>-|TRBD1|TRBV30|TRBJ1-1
CAWRMTGMSTEAFF
TGTGCCTGGAGGATGACAGGGATGAGCACTGAAGCTTTCTTT
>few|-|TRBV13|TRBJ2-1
CASSLGAYNEQFF
TGTGCCAGCAGCTTGGGGGCCTACAATGAGCAGTTCTTC
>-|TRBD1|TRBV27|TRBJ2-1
CASSSQGASHNEQFF
TGTGCCAGCAGTAGCCAGGGGGCCAGCCACAATGAGCAGTTCTTC
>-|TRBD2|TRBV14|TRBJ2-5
CASSSLAGVQETQYF
TGTGCCAGCAGCAGTCTAGCGGGAGTCCAAGAGACCCAGTACTTC
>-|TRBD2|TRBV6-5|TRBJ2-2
CASQREGPGELFF
TGTGCCAGCCAGCGGGAGGGCCCCGGGGAGCTGTTTTTT